The 10 T cell receptor beta chains below all came from one sample that was sequenced in a study of neurological immune-mediated disorders. TCRdb ran MiXCR on the 5' RACE reads and lists one entry per CDR3 protein. The repertoire includes about 24,000 distinct CDR3 sequences, roughly 12% of them detected once, and 16% sits in the top ten. Material: PBMCs. These receptors were taken from a woman in her 40s with HTLV-1-associated myelopathy (HAM/TSP).

This clonotype was counted many times. The genes are TRBV4-1 and TRBJ2-5; TRBD2 might be the D (6 bases). Germline values: CDR1 MGHRA, CDR2 YSYEKL. This CDR3 spans 14 amino acids. Deletions cut 3 bases from V and 0 bases from J, with 8 bases between. CDR3 loop: CASSHRDYQETQYF. The CDR3 DNA reads as TGCGCCAGCAGCCACCGGGACTACCAAGAGACCCAGTACTTC.

This clonotype was detected many times. CDR3 DNA: TGCGCCAGCAGCCAAGTAGTGACTAGCAATCAGCCCCAGCATTTT. Translation gives CASSQVVTSNQPQHF. The J gene is TRBJ1-5, the V gene TRBV4-1, with unresolved D. The V end was cut by 1 base, the J end by 0 bases, with 7 bases between. This CDR3 is 15 amino acids long. Per the germline V gene, CDR1 is MGHRA and CDR2 is YSYEKL.

This clonotype was seen repeatedly, ten times or more. This chain joins TRBV3-1 and TRBJ2-5; D is uncertain. Trimming removed 1 base from V and 4 bases from J, with 7 bases in between. This CDR3 has 13 amino acids. Per the germline V gene, CDR1 is LGHDT and CDR2 is YNNKEL (reference sequence). CDR3 residues: CASSQGVLETQYF. CDR3 bases: TGTGCCAGCAGCCAAGGAGTCCTAGAGACCCAGTACTTC.

This clonotype was recorded at least ten times. This sequence joins TRBV29-1 and TRBJ2-2; maybe TRBD1 (6 bases). This CDR3 region has 14 residues. Trimming took off 3 bases at V and 1 base at J, with 9 bases between the two ends. Germline CDR1 and CDR2: SQVTM and ANQGSEA. DNA of the CDR3: TGCAGCGTTGACTTACAGGGGAACACCGGGGAGCTGTTTTTT. Its translation is CSVDLQGNTGELFF.

Ten or more counts support this clonotype. The chain links TRBV7-8 to TRBJ2-1; 14 positions agree with TRBD2. The V segment lost 4 bases and the J segment 10 bases; nucleotides outside the gene matches: 9. Germline V gene sequence: CDR1 SGHVS, CDR2 FQNEAQ. This CDR3 is built from 16 residues. In DNA, the CDR3 is TGTGCCAGCAGCTCCCGACTAGCGGGGGGGCCGCAGGAGCAGTTCTTC. Amino acids: CASSSRLAGGPQEQFF.

The sample holds many counts of this clonotype. J is TRBJ1-2 and V is TRBV20-1, with D unclear. The CDR3 consists of 13 residues. Between the trimmed V and J ends, which lost 3 bases and 4 bases, there was a span of 12 bases. The germline CDR1 and CDR2 sequences are DFQATT and SNEGSKA (reference sequence). CDR3 in amino acids: CSASQDYGYGYTF. Written as DNA, the CDR3 is TGCAGTGCTAGTCAGGATTATGGCTATGGCTACACCTTC.

This clonotype was detected ten times or more. J is TRBJ2-2 and V is TRBV10-2; TRBD2 agrees at 11 bases. The CDR3 length is 15 residues. V shed 9 bases, J shed 4 bases, and the junction held 7 bases outside the gene matches. Germline CDR1 reads WSHSY; CDR2 reads SAAADI. The CDR3, as DNA: TGCGCCAGTGTTAGCGGGGGGGCCTTCACCGGGGAGCTGTTTTTT. Its protein product is CASVSGGAFTGELFF.

There are many counts of this clonotype. The chain employs TRBV5-4 and TRBJ1-1; D is uncertain. Per the germline V gene, CDR1 is SGHNT and CDR2 is YYREEE (reference sequence). V gave up 0 bases and J gave up 5 bases, with 8 bases separating them. The CDR3 covers 13 residues. The CDR3 DNA is TGTGCCAGCAGCTTGGGGGGTTGGACTGAAGCTTTCTTT. Translation: CASSLGGWTEAFF.

This clonotype was seen at least ten times. V is TRBV4-2 and J is TRBJ2-7; D remains unclear. CDR3 length: 15 amino acids. V shed 0 bases and J shed 0 bases, with 9 bases lying between them. Germline V lookup: CDR1 LGHNA, CDR2 YNFKEQ. CDR3 protein: CASSQDAGPSYEQYF. DNA for the CDR3: TGTGCCAGCAGCCAAGATGCAGGTCCCTCCTACGAGCAGTACTTC.

This clonotype was recorded at least ten times. The rearrangement links TRBV4-2 to TRBJ2-4, with 10 bases matching TRBD2. Germline V gives CDR1 LGHNA, CDR2 YNFKEQ. This CDR3 spans 17 amino acids. The V and J ends lost 2 bases and 0 bases, in that order; junction bases with no gene match: 4. The CDR3 DNA reads as TGTGCCAGCAGCCAACTCCTAGCGGGGGTAGCCAAAAACATTCAGTACTTC. Its protein product is CASSQLLAGVAKNIQYF.